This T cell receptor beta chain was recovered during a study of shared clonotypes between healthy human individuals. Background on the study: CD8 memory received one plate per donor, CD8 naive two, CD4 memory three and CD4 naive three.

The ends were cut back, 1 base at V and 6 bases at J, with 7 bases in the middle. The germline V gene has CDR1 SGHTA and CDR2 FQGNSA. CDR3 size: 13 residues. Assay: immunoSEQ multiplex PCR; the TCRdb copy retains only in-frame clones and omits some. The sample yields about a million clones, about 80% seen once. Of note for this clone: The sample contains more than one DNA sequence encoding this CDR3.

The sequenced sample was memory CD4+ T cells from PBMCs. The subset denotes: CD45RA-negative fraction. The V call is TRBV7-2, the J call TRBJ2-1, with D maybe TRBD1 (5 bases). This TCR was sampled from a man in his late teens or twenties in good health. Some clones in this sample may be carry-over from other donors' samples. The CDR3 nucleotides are TGTGCCAGCAGCTTAGGTCAGGGCAATGAGCAGTTCTTC. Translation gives CASSLGQGNEQFF.